This TCR beta chain is from a study of blood T cell repertoires in COVID-19. Study overall: COVID-19 samples, acute and convalescent, were from the United States, Italy and Spain. Sample material is recorded as cDNA or gDNA derived from T cells, B-cell-depleted T cells, or PBMCs.

Seattle participants joined during active infection and were tracked over time. Original processing notes: Reference gene primer amplification gave nucleated cell count estimates. Data came from immunoSEQ multiplex PCR; TCRdb stores just in-frame clones and leaves some out. V and J calls and clone size are copied from that table; D and trimming were computed from the DNA. The sample shows hundreds of thousands of clones, 70% to 90% of them seen only once. Losses at the gene ends were 3 bases for V and 2 bases for J; bases not matched to a gene: 5. CDR1 is SGHTA and CDR2 is FQGNSA in the germline V gene. The CDR3 has 16 amino acids.

Sequencing was performed on peripheral blood. The source of this sequence is a young woman with COVID-19, enrolled during active disease. This chain joins TRBV7-2 and TRBJ2-5; 11 bases match TRBD2. The CDR3 nucleotides are TGTGCCAGCAGCTTGAATAGCGGGGGGGGTCAAGAGACCCAGTACTTC. Protein product: CASSLNSGGGQETQYF. Filled out from reference TRBV7-2 and TRBJ2-5, the complete variable domain reads GAGVSQSPSNKVTEKGKDVELRCDPISGHTALYWYRQSLGQGLEFLIYFQGNSAPDKSGLPSDRFSAERTGGSVSTLTIQRTQQEDSAVYLCASSLNSGGGQETQYFGPGTRLLVL.